This TCR beta chain was recovered during a study of shared clonotypes between healthy human individuals. The study, taken as a whole, reports: Blood was the only sampled material, and tissue repertoires likely differ.

Assay used: immunoSEQ multiplex PCR; TCRdb lists only in-frame clones, some missing. Here the sample spans about 2.1 million clones, 80% to 95% being singletons. Comment on this clone: As yet, its antigen is unknown.

Terminally differentiated effector memory CD45RA+ cells were left out of the naive CD8 fraction, which was CD45RO-negative and positively selected for CCR7. The sequencing input was naive CD8+ T cells from PBMCs. This TCR was sampled from a man between 18 and 29 years old in good health. Some clones in this sample may be carry-over from other donors' samples.

The CDR3 DNA sequence: TGTGCCAGCAGTTTAGGGACTAGGGGTAGGAATGAGCAGTTCTTC. This translates into CASSLGTRGRNEQFF. V and J are TRBV27 and TRBJ2-1; 8 nucleotides line up with TRBD2. V was clipped by 2 bases and J by 7 bases; unmatched bases: 7. The CDR3 runs 15 residues. Germline V CDR1 and CDR2: MNHEY, SMNVEV (reference sequence).